Presented here are 25 T cell receptor beta chains from one specimen sequenced in a study of T-cell reconstitution after alpha-beta-depleted transplantation in children (dated by TCRdb to the mid-2010s). This specimen's treatment or condition label, interpreted: allogeneic hematopoietic cell transplantation with graft depleted of TCRalphabeta T cells and CD19 B cells. The library was obtained by PCR. Sequencing took place on an Illumina HiSeq 2500. TCR libraries were prepared with molecular barcoding, using unique molecular identifiers to normalize TCRbeta repertoire quantification. The public reads were reprocessed in TCRdb via fastp at Q25 and MiXCR, keeping in-frame beta chains. Records with the same CDR3 protein are collapsed into one entry carrying the most frequent genes and DNA. This sample comprises approximately 980,000 distinct CDR3 sequences, about 29% of them detected only once. Of the sample, 28% falls within the top ten clones.

Sequences were derived from PBMCs, mostly from graft donor cells, sampled 360 days after TCRalphabeta/CD19-depleted stem cell transplant. These receptors were obtained from a boy younger than two who had a stem cell transplant for SCID, so the T cells may come from the graft donor.

V and J are TRBV5-1 and TRBJ2-5; TRBD1 aligns across 7 bases. The ends lost 4 bases at V and 0 bases at J; junction bases unmatched: 9. CDR3 length: 16 amino acids. CDR1 is SGHRS, CDR2 YFSETQ, per germline. The CDR3 bases are TGCGCCAGCAGCCCATCCGACAGGGTCCACCAAGAGACCCAGTACTTC. It is translated as CASSPSDRVHQETQYF.

J is TRBJ2-5 and V is TRBV13, with D perhaps matching TRBD1 or TRBD2 (5 bases each). This CDR3 region has 16 residues. V was trimmed by 5 bases and J by 3 bases, leaving 19 bases between them. Germline V gives CDR1 PRHDT, CDR2 FYEKMQ (reference sequence). CDR3 coding DNA: TGTGCCAGCAGCGCCCCCACCGGGACGGTGAAAGAGACCCAGTACTTC. Amino acids: CASSAPTGTVKETQYF.

V usage is TRBV5-1 and J usage is TRBJ2-5; possible D gene TRBD1, 5 bases. V lost 7 bases and J 1 base, leaving 8 bases between the germline ends. The V gene's germline CDR1 is SGHRS and CDR2 YFSETQ. The CDR3 contains 12 residues. CDR3 nucleotide sequence: TGCGCCAGCGCCGACAGCCAAGAGACCCAGTACTTC. It translates to CASADSQETQYF. Filled out from reference TRBV5-1 and TRBJ2-5, the complete variable domain reads KAGVTQTPRYLIKTRGQQVTLSCSPISGHRSVSWYQQTPGQGLQFLFEYFSETQRNKGNFPGRFSGRQFSNSRSEMNVSTLELGDSALYLCASADSQETQYFGPGTRLLVL.

This clonotype was detected only a few times. The chain combines TRBV4-3 with TRBJ2-2; the D is unclear. CDR3 size: 13 residues. Germline CDR1 reads LGHNA; CDR2 reads YSLEER. V lost 0 bases and J lost 6, with 5 bases in between. The CDR3, as DNA: TGCGCCAGCAGCCAAGATGCTCCCGGGGAGCTGTTTTTT. It yields the protein CASSQDAPGELFF.

J is TRBJ2-1 and V is TRBV18; 12 bases match TRBD2. Trimming cost V 5 bases and J 5 bases; bases outside gene matches: 4. This CDR3 has 15 residues. Per the germline V gene, CDR1 is KGHSH and CDR2 is LQKENI. The CDR3: CASSWTSGANNEQFF. In DNA form, the CDR3 reads TGTGCCAGCTCATGGACTAGCGGGGCCAACAATGAGCAGTTCTTC.

This clonotype was observed a few times. The rearrangement joins TRBV2 to TRBJ2-1; D possibly corresponds to TRBD2 (7 bases). CDR1 SNHLY and CDR2 FYNNEI come from the germline V gene. This CDR3 contains 14 residues. Trimming shortened V by 7 bases and J by 0 bases, and 10 bases separated the two germline ends. In DNA, the CDR3 is TGTGCCAGCAATGCGGGGGCCTCCTACAATGAGCAGTTCTTC. This gives the protein CASNAGASYNEQFF.

This chain links TRBV5-6 with TRBJ2-5; D remains unclear. CDR3 length: 15 residues. Germline V CDR1 and CDR2: SGHDT, YYEEEE. Trimming took 0 bases from V and 2 from J, leaving 11 bases between them. The CDR3 DNA sequence: TGTGCCAGCAGCTTGGAGGCCTTAGATCAAGAGACCCAGTACTTC. Translating gives CASSLEALDQETQYF.

V usage is TRBV29-1 and J usage is TRBJ2-5; D assignment may be TRBD1 or TRBD2 (5 bases each). The CDR3 loop spans 14 amino acids. With 3 bases removed from V and 6 bases from J, the gap between germline ends came to 17 bases. The germline V gene has CDR1 SQVTM and CDR2 ANQGSEA. The CDR3 DNA is TGCAGCGTTGACCGGGGCAGGGATAGGAAGACCCAGTACTTC. Its protein is CSVDRGRDRKTQYF.

In its sample, this clonotype was seen a few times. The chain employs TRBV10-3 and TRBJ2-7; weak D call: TRBD1 (5 bases). The CDR3 sequence is 12 residues long. Trimming removed 3 bases at V and 2 bases at J, with 5 bases between. CDR1 and CDR2 (germline): ENHRY, SYGVKD. The CDR3 coding sequence is TGTGCCATCAGTGACAGGGCCTACGAGCAGTACTTC. This translates into CAISDRAYEQYF.

This clonotype was detected a few times. The J gene is TRBJ2-7, the V gene TRBV28; tentative D call: TRBD2 (5 bases). The germline CDR1 and CDR2 sequences are MDHEN and SYDVKM. V dropped 4 bases and J dropped 5 bases, with 21 bases sitting between them. The length of the CDR3 is 16 residues. The DNA for the CDR3 is TGTGCCAGCAGTTCTGAGCTAGGTTCGGGGTCCAACGAGCAGTACTTC. This sequence encodes CASSSELGSGSNEQYF.

This clonotype was seen only a few times. This chain uses TRBV5-6 with TRBJ2-1; 8 bases map to TRBD1. There are 17 residues in the CDR3. CDR1 and CDR2 (germline): SGHDT, YYEEEE. With V trimmed by 6 bases and J by 3 bases, 14 bases remained unmatched. The CDR3 DNA is TGTGCCAGCACTATGGGGTGGTCAGGGGGCCTCTACAATGAGCAGTTCTTC. Translating gives CASTMGWSGGLYNEQFF.

V and J are TRBV2 and TRBJ2-7, with D unresolved. Trimming took 0 bases from V and 6 from J, leaving 12 bases between them. CDR1 and CDR2 from the germline V gene are SNHLY and FYNNEI. This CDR3 spans 14 amino acids. This CDR3 is CASSEAFPGLEQYF. CDR3 sequence (DNA): TGTGCCAGCAGTGAAGCCTTCCCGGGCCTCGAGCAGTACTTC.

This clonotype was picked up a small number of times. V is TRBV7-3 and J is TRBJ2-5; TRBD1 or TRBD2 may be the D gene (5 bases each). V was shortened by 0 bases and J by 1 base, with 12 bases between the two germline ends. Germline CDR1 SGHTA, CDR2 FQGTGA. The CDR3 has 16 amino acids. This chain's CDR3 is CASSLTPRGGQETQYF. CDR3 DNA sequence: TGTGCCAGCAGCTTAACTCCCCGGGGCGGCCAAGAGACCCAGTACTTC.

In its sample, this clonotype was seen a few times. The CDR3 reads CASSLAPSGGARSYNEQFF. CDR3 coding DNA: TGTGCCAGCAGCCTTGCCCCTAGCGGGGGGGCGCGTAGTTACAATGAGCAGTTCTTC. The chain employs TRBV4-2 and TRBJ2-1, with 12 bases that match TRBD2. The CDR3 covers 19 residues. The germline CDR1 and CDR2 sequences are LGHNA and YNFKEQ. Trimming removed 4 bases from V and 4 bases from J; junction bases left unmatched: 14.

Only a few counts were recorded for this clonotype. This chain connects TRBV5-1 to TRBJ2-1, with 7 bases lining up with TRBD1. V lost 1 base and J lost 8; bases outside the gene matches: 12. Germline values: CDR1 SGHRS, CDR2 YFSETQ. This CDR3 spans 16 amino acids. The CDR3: CASSLSSSSQGDEQFF. CDR3 bases: TGCGCCAGCAGCTTGTCTAGCTCTAGTCAGGGGGATGAGCAGTTCTTC.

The V and J genes are TRBV20-1 and TRBJ2-7, with D possibly matching TRBD2 (7 bases). Germline CDR1 DFQATT, CDR2 SNEGSKA (reference sequence). The CDR3 is made up of 13 amino acids. V shed 8 bases and J shed 2 bases, with 16 bases lying between them. The CDR3 sequence is CSPGGPTPYEQYF. CDR3 in DNA: TGCAGTCCCGGGGGGCCTACCCCCTACGAGCAGTACTTC.

This sequence joins TRBV6-2 or TRBV6-3 and TRBJ1-1; 7 bases map to TRBD1. CDR1 is MNHEY and CDR2 is SVGEGT in the germline V gene. The CDR3 has 13 amino acids. With V trimmed by 4 bases and J by 5 bases, 4 bases remained unmatched. The CDR3 loop reads CASSSQTGTEAFF. CDR3 DNA sequence: TGTGCCAGCAGTTCCCAGACAGGGACTGAAGCTTTCTTT.

The table lists this clonotype with a few counts. The chain employs TRBV12-3 or TRBV12-4 and TRBJ2-2; 12 bases fit TRBD1. The junction had 0 bases not matched to a gene; V was cut back by 4 bases and J by 6 bases. The CDR3 extends over 14 amino acids. The CDR3 is CASSWDRGPGELFF. The DNA for the CDR3 is TGTGCCAGCAGTTGGGACAGGGGGCCCGGGGAGCTGTTTTTT.

This chain links TRBV29-1 with TRBJ2-1; 9 positions match TRBD2. Germline lookup yields CDR1 SQVTM and CDR2 ANQGSEA. This CDR3 is 14 amino acids long. V dropped 4 bases and J dropped 5; count of bases not matched to a gene: 6. CDR3 nucleotide sequence: TGCAGCGTTGGGGGGACTAGCCTACACAATGAGCAGTTCTTC. Its protein is CSVGGTSLHNEQFF.

This clonotype showed up just a few times. V gene TRBV5-1 combines with J gene TRBJ1-1, with D maybe TRBD1 (5 bases). The CDR3 loop spans 15 amino acids. Germline V lookup: CDR1 SGHRS, CDR2 YFSETQ. The V and J ends lost 0 bases and 7 bases respectively, with 16 bases between them. The CDR3, as DNA: TGCGCCAGCAGCTTGGCCGTAGGAACAGGCCTTGAAGCTTTCTTT. Amino acids: CASSLAVGTGLEAFF. The entire variable domain, with the rest obtained from reference TRBV5-1 and TRBJ1-1, is as follows: KAGVTQTPRYLIKTRGQQVTLSCSPISGHRSVSWYQQTPGQGLQFLFEYFSETQRNKGNFPGRFSGRQFSNSRSEMNVSTLELGDSALYLCASSLAVGTGLEAFFGQGTRLTVV.

The CDR3 sequence: CASSHPGGTQYF. CDR3 DNA sequence: TGTGCCAGCAGTCACCCGGGGGGGACCCAGTACTTC. This sequence joins TRBV7-2 and TRBJ2-5; TRBD2 matches at 7 bases. The CDR3 extends over 12 amino acids. With 6 bases clipped from V and 7 bases from J, the junction kept 5 bases outside the gene matches. Per the germline V gene, CDR1 is SGHTA and CDR2 is FQGNSA.

The rearrangement links TRBV5-1 to TRBJ2-5, with 7 bases that match TRBD2. Germline lookup yields CDR1 SGHRS and CDR2 YFSETQ. V lost 3 bases to trimming and J lost 1 base; unmatched junction nucleotides: 6. This CDR3 is built from 15 residues. The CDR3 DNA reads as TGCGCCAGCAGCTGGGGGACTACCGGCCAAGAGACCCAGTACTTC. Residues: CASSWGTTGQETQYF. Together with reference TRBV5-1 and TRBJ2-5, the CDR3 gives the full variable domain: KAGVTQTPRYLIKTRGQQVTLSCSPISGHRSVSWYQQTPGQGLQFLFEYFSETQRNKGNFPGRFSGRQFSNSRSEMNVSTLELGDSALYLCASSWGTTGQETQYFGPGTRLLVL.

V is TRBV4-2 and J is TRBJ2-2, with D perhaps TRBD1 (5 bases). Trimming pared 0 bases from V and 7 bases from J, leaving 12 bases between. This CDR3 spans 15 amino acids. Germline CDR1 and CDR2: LGHNA and YNFKEQ. CDR3 sequence reads: CASSQDGRQGGELFF. The CDR3 nucleotides read TGTGCCAGCAGCCAAGATGGGCGGCAGGGCGGGGAGCTGTTTTTT.

Only a few counts were recorded for this clonotype. This chain joins TRBV18 and TRBJ2-2, with D perhaps matching TRBD1 (6 bases). This CDR3 comprises 17 residues. Trimming removed 4 bases from V and 6 bases from J, with 21 bases in between. Germline V gene sequence: CDR1 KGHSH, CDR2 LQKENI. The CDR3 sequence is CASSHSIGQLGAGELFF. CDR3 in DNA: TGTGCCAGCTCACACTCAATTGGACAGCTCGGGGCCGGGGAGCTGTTTTTT.

The chain links TRBV20-1 to TRBJ2-1; D call uncertain. Germline V gene data show CDR1 as DFQATT and CDR2 as SNEGSKA (reference sequence). There are 13 residues in the CDR3. V was pared by 4 bases and J by 2 bases, with 9 bases between. The CDR3 is CSANTPTYNEQFF. For the CDR3, the DNA is TGCAGTGCTAATACCCCAACCTACAATGAGCAGTTCTTC.